The present T cell receptor beta chain was sequenced within a study of human CD8 memory T cell subsets. Libraries of TCR beta chains were produced by 5' RACE (UMI-labeled). TCRdb processed the 5' RACE reads again and assigns one entry to each CDR3 protein, with no DNA. Its listing shows more than 5,500 distinct CDR3 sequences. RNA was obtained from duplicate vials of around 150,000 sorted CD8+ T cells per subset. The CDR3 has 13 residues. Germline loops: CDR1 SEHNR, CDR2 FQNEAQ (reference sequence). The TCR comes from a human donor in good health. What was sequenced was CD8+ stem-like memory T cells (TSCM and TCM) sorted from PBMCs. Subset specified: stem-like memory CD8 T cells (TSTEM), CCR7+ PD-1- TIGIT-. The V call is TRBV7-9, the J call TRBJ2-1. The CDR3 reads CASSLGLRNEQFF.